The present T cell receptor (beta chain) was sequenced within a study of blood T cell repertoires in COVID-19. Produced via immunoSEQ multiplex PCR; TCRdb's table is partial and in-frame only. The sample shows some 180,000 clones, 75% to 80% of them seen only once. The CDR3 consists of 14 residues. Between the trimmed V and J ends, which lost 2 bases and 4 bases, there was a span of 12 bases. In germline, CDR1 is SGHTS, CDR2 YDEGEE. The sequenced sample consisted of peripheral blood. The chain carries TRBV5-8 and TRBJ2-5; perhaps TRBD2 as D (5 bases). The source of this sequence is a woman in her forties or fifties with active or convalescent COVID-19. The CDR3: CASSFGKAVETQYF. As DNA, the CDR3 is TGTGCCAGCAGCTTCGGGAAGGCTGTAGAGACCCAGTACTTC. Variable domain in full (rest from reference TRBV5-8 and TRBJ2-5): EAGVTQSPTHLIKTRGQQATLRCSPISGHTSVYWYQQALGLGLQFLLWYDEGEERNRGNFPPRFSGRQFPNYSSELNVNALELEDSALYLCASSFGKAVETQYFGPGTRLLVL.